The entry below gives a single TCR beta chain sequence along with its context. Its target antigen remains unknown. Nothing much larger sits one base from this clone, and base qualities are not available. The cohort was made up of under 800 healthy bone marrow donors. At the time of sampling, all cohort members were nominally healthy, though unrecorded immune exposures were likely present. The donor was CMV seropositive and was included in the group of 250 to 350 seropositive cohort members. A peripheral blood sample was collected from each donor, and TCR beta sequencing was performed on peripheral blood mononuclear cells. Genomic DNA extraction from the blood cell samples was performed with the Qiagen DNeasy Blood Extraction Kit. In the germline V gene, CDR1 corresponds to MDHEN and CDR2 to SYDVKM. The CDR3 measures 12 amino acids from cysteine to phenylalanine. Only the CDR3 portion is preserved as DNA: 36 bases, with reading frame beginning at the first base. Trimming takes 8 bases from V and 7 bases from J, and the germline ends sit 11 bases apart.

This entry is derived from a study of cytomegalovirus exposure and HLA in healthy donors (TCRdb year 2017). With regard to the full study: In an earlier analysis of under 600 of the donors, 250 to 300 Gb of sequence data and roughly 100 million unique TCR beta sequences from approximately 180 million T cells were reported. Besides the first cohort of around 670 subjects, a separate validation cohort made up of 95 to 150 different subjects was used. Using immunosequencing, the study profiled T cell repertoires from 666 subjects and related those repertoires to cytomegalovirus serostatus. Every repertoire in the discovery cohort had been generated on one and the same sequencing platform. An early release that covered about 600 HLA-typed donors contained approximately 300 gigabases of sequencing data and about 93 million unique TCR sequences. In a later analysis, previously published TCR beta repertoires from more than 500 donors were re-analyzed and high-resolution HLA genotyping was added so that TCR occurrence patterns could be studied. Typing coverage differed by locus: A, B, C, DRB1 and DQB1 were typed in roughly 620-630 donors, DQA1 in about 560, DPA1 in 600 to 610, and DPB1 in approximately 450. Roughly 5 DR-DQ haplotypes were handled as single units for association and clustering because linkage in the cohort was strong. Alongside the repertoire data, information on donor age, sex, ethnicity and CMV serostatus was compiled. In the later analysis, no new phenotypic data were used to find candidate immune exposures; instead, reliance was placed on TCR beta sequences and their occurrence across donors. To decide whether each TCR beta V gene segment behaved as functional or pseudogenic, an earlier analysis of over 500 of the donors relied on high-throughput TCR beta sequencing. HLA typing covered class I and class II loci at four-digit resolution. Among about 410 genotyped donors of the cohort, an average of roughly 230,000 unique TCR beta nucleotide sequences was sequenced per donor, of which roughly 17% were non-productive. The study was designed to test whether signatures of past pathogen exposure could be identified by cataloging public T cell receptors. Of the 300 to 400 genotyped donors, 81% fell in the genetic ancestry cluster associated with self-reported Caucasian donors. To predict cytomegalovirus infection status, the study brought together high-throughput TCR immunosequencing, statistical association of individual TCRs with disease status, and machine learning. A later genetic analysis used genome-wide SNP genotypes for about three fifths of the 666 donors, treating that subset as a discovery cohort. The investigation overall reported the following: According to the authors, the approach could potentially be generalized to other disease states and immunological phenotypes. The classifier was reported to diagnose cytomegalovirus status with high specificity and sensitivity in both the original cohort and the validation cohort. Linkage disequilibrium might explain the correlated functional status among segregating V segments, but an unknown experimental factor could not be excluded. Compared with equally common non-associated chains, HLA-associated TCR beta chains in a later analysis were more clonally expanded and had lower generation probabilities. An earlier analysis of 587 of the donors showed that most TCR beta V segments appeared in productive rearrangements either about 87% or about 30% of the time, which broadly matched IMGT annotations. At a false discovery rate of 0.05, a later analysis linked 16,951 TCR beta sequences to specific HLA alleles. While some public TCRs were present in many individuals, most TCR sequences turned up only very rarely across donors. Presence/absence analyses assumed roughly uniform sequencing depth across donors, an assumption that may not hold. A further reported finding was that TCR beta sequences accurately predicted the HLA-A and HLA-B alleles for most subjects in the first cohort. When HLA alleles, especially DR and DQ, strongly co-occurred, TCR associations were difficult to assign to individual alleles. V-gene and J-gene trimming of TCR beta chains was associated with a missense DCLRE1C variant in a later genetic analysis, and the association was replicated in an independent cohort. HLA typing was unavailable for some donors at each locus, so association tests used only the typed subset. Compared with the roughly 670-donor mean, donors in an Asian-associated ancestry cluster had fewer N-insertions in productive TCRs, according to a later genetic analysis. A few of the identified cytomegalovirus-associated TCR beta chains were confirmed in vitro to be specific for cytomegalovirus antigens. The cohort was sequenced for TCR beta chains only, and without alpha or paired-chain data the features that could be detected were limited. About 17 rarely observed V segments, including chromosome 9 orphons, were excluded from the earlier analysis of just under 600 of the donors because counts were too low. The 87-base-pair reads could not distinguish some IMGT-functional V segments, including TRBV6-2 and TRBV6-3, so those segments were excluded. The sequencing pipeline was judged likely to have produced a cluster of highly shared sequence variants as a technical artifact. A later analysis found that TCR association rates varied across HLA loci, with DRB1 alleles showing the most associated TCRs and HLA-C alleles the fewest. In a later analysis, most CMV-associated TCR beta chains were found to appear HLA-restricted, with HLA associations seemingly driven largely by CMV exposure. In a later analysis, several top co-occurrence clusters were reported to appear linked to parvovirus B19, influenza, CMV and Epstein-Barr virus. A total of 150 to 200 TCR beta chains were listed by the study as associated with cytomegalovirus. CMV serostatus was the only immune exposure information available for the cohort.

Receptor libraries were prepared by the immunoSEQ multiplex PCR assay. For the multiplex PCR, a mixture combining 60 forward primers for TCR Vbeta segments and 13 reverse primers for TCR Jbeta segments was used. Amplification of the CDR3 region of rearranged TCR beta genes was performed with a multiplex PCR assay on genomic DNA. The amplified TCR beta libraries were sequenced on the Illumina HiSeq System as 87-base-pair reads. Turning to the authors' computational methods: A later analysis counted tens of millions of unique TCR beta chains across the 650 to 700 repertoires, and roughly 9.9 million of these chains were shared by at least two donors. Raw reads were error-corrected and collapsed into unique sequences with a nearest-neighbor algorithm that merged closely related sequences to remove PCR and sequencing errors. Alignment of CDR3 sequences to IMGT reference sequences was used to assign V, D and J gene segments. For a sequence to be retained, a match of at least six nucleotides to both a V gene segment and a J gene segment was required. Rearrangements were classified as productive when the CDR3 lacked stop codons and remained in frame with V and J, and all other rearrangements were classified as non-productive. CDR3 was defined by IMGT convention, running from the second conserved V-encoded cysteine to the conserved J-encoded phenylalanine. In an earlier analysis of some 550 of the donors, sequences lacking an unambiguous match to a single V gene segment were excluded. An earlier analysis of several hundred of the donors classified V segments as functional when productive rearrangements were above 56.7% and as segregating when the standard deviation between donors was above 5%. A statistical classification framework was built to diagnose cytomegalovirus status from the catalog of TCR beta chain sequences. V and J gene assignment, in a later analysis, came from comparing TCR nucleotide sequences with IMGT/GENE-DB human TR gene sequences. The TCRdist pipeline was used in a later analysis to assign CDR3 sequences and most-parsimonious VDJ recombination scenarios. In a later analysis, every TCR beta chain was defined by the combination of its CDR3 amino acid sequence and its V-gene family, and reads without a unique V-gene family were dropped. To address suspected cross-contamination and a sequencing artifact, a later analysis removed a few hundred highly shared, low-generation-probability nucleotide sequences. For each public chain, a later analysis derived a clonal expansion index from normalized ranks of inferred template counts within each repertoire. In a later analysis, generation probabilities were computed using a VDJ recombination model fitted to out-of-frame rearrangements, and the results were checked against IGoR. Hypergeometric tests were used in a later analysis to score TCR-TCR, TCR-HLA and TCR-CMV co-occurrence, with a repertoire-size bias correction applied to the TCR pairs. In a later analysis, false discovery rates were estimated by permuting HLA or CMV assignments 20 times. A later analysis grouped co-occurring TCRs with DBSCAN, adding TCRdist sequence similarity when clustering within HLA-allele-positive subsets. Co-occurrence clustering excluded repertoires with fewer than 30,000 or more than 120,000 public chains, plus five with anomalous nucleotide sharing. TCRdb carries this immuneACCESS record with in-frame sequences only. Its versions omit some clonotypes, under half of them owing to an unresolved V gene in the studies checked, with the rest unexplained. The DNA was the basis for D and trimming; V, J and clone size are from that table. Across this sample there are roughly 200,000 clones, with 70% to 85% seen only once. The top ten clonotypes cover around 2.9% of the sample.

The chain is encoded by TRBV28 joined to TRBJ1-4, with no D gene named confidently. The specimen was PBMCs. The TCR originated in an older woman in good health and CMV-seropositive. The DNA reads TGTGCCAGCGACACGGGATTTGAAAAACTGTTTTTT. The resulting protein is CASDTGFEKLFF.